Each of the 22 T cell receptor beta chains below was sequenced from the same sample in a study of blood T cells in healthy people across ages. A J-beta primer mix and a sample-barcoded 5' primer were used in a second PCR of roughly 6 to 12 cycles. One entry per CDR3 protein, called by TCRdb with MiXCR from the 5' RACE reads. The sample includes hundreds of thousands of distinct CDR3 sequences, more than 45% of them seen just once. Sequencing was performed on blood. The origin of the receptors is a man of 80 years or more in good health.

With regard to this clonotype: At one of its ends the junction is not consistent with the germline gene, which may arise from a read error. The chain links TRBV7-2 to TRBJ2-5; 7 positions agree with TRBD1. The germline CDR1 and CDR2 sequences are SGHTA and FQGNSA. The CDR3 contains 13 residues. CDR3 amino acids: CASSRGTEEAQYF. Written as DNA, the CDR3 is TGTGCCAGCAGCCGAGGGACAGAAGAGGCCCAGTACTTC.

The chain employs TRBV11-2 and TRBJ2-7; D not resolved. The V end was cut by 4 bases, the J end by 0 bases, with 13 bases between. The germline V gene encodes CDR1 SGHAT and CDR2 FQNNGV. The CDR3 consists of 15 residues. CDR3: CASSSQSRPSYEQYF. Here the CDR3 DNA reads TGTGCCAGCAGCTCCCAATCGCGTCCCTCCTACGAGCAGTACTTC.

This clonotype was seen more than once but under ten times. V gene TRBV11-3 combines with J gene TRBJ2-1, with 9 bases lining up with TRBD2. Losses at the gene ends were 2 bases for V and 0 bases for J; bases not matched to a gene: 11. The CDR3 loop spans 19 amino acids. Germline V gives CDR1 SGHNT, CDR2 YENEEA. Here the CDR3 reads CASSLSGAGGFFSYNEQFF. The CDR3 bases are TGTGCCAGCAGCTTATCAGGAGCGGGGGGATTTTTCTCCTACAATGAGCAGTTCTTC.

V and J are TRBV12-5 and TRBJ1-2; TRBD1 agrees at 8 bases. Germline assignment: CDR1 LGHNT and CDR2 FRNRAP. The junction had 10 bases not matched to a gene; V was cut back by 4 bases and J by 6 bases. The CDR3 has 15 residues. CDR3 region: CASGSYDRGGHGYTF. DNA for the CDR3: TGTGCTAGTGGTTCCTACGACAGGGGAGGGCATGGCTACACCTTC. Combining the CDR3 with reference TRBV12-5 and TRBJ1-2 gives the whole variable domain DARVTQTPRHKVTEMGQEVTMRCQPILGHNTVFWYRQTMMQGLELLAYFRNRAPLDDSGMPKDRFSAEMPDATLATLKIQPSEPRDSAVYFCASGSYDRGGHGYTFGSGTRLTVV.

The V and J genes are TRBV30 and TRBJ1-1, with no clear D. The CDR3 is 13 amino acids. The germline V and J ends were trimmed by 2 bases and 0 bases, with 7 bases remaining between them. Per the germline V gene, CDR1 is GTSNPN and CDR2 is SVGIG (reference sequence). This CDR3 is CAWSPTVNTEAFF. For the CDR3, the DNA is TGTGCCTGGAGTCCAACAGTGAACACTGAAGCTTTCTTT.

The V and J genes are TRBV10-3 and TRBJ2-7; 7 bases match TRBD1. The CDR3 totals 16 residues. CDR1 is ENHRY and CDR2 is SYGVKD in the germline V gene. Trimming at V came to 2 bases and at J to 0 bases, leaving 7 bases not matched to a gene. The CDR3 spells CAISETIGGSSYEQYF. The CDR3 DNA sequence: TGTGCCATCAGTGAGACTATAGGGGGCAGCTCCTACGAGCAGTACTTC.

This rearrangement joins TRBV27 to TRBJ2-7; 8 bases agree with TRBD2. V lost 6 bases and J lost 3; bases outside the gene matches: 10. CDR3 length equals 15 residues. Germline CDR1 reads MNHEY; CDR2 reads SMNVEV (reference sequence). CDR3 DNA: TGTGCCAGCAGACTTACCGGGACTAGAGACTACGAGCAGTACTTC. Translating it yields CASRLTGTRDYEQYF.

The chain couples TRBV7-3 to TRBJ2-1; TRBD1 or TRBD2 may be the D gene (5 bases each). Trimming took 5 bases from V and 6 from J, leaving 17 bases between them. This CDR3 contains 15 residues. Germline CDR1 and CDR2: SGHTA and FQGTGA. The CDR3 nucleotides are TGTGCCAGCAGCGAAACAGGTGGGGGTTCCAATGAGCAGTTCTTC. Translating it yields CASSETGGGSNEQFF.

V usage is TRBV3-1 and J usage is TRBJ2-3; 9 bases map to TRBD2. This CDR3 region has 12 residues. Germline V CDR1 and CDR2: LGHDT, YNNKEL (reference sequence). Trimming cost V 4 bases and J 11 bases; bases outside gene matches: 4. CDR3 loop: CASSRSGGEQYF. In DNA form, the CDR3 reads TGTGCCAGCAGCCGTAGCGGGGGAGAGCAGTATTTT.

This rearrangement joins TRBV2 to TRBJ1-5, with D hard to call. V lost 3 bases and J lost 2, with 5 bases in between. Germline V CDR1 and CDR2: SNHLY, FYNNEI. The CDR3 sequence is 13 residues long. Written as DNA, the CDR3 is TGTGCCAGCAGTGACAGACGCAATCAGCCCCAGCATTTT. This codes for CASSDRRNQPQHF.

The gene calls are TRBV7-9 and TRBJ2-4, with unresolved D. CDR1 and CDR2 from the germline V gene are SEHNR and FQNEAQ (reference sequence). Trimming cost V 3 bases and J 3 bases, with 6 bases left between them. The CDR3 is made up of 13 amino acids. The CDR3 here is CASSFHDKNIQYF. The CDR3 coding sequence is TGTGCCAGCAGCTTTCACGACAAAAACATTCAGTACTTC.

This clonotype has a handful of counts. V usage is TRBV7-2 and J usage is TRBJ1-5; no definite D call. With 1 base removed from V and 3 bases from J, the gap between germline ends came to 10 bases. The CDR3 is 15 amino acids. Germline V gene sequence: CDR1 SGHTA, CDR2 FQGNSA. The CDR3 loop reads CASSLGVGPNQPQHF. Written as DNA, the CDR3 is TGTGCCAGCAGCTTAGGGGTTGGGCCCAATCAGCCCCAGCATTTT. Together with reference TRBV7-2 and TRBJ1-5, the CDR3 gives the full variable domain: GAGVSQSPSNKVTEKGKDVELRCDPISGHTALYWYRQSLGQGLEFLIYFQGNSAPDKSGLPSDRFSAERTGGSVSTLTIQRTQQEDSAVYLCASSLGVGPNQPQHFGDGTRLSIL.

The V and J genes are TRBV21-1 and TRBJ2-1; the D segment call TRBD2 is taken from the table without a DNA check. TRBV21-1 is termed a pseudogene. The CDR3 runs 16 residues. CDR3 nucleotide sequence: TGTGCCAGCAGCAAAGCGCGGGACTTCGACGGCTGGGAGCAGTTCTTC. This codes for CASSKARDFDGWEQFF.

V gene TRBV2 combines with J gene TRBJ2-5, with D maybe TRBD1 (6 bases). The better agreement between TRBJ2-1 and the DNA end casts doubt on the J call. This CDR3 comprises 13 residues. Germline assignment: CDR1 SNHLY and CDR2 FYNNEI. The CDR3 spells CASSRDTEETQFF. CDR3 DNA sequence: TGTGCCAGCAGCCGGGACACGGAAGAGACCCAGTTCTTC.

The gene calls are TRBV20-1 and TRBJ1-2; D remains ambiguous. The CDR3 contains 14 residues. The germline V gene has CDR1 DFQATT and CDR2 SNEGSKA (reference sequence). V lost 2 bases to trimming and J lost 5 bases, with 15 bases between them. CDR3 region: CSARRDTTQYGYTF. CDR3 DNA sequence: TGCAGTGCTAGACGCGACACCACCCAGTATGGCTACACCTTC.

In nucleotides, the CDR3 is TGTGCCAGCAGCTCCAGCGGCGGCTATGCAAATGAGCAGTTCTTC. As protein: CASSSSGGYANEQFF. The rearrangement joins TRBV7-2 to TRBJ2-1, with D tentatively TRBD2 (5 bases). Germline V gene sequence: CDR1 SGHTA, CDR2 FQGNSA. The CDR3 sequence is 15 residues long. V was cut by 4 bases and J by 7 bases, with 17 bases left in between. Drawing the rest from reference TRBV7-2 and TRBJ2-1, the complete variable domain is GAGVSQSPSNKVTEKGKDVELRCDPISGHTALYWYRQSLGQGLEFLIYFQGNSAPDKSGLPSDRFSAERTGGSVSTLTIQRTQQEDSAVYLCASSSSGGYANEQFFGPGTRLTVL.

V usage is TRBV29-1 and J usage is TRBJ2-1; D is ambiguous. Per the germline V gene, CDR1 is SQVTM and CDR2 is ANQGSEA. V dropped 8 bases and J dropped 5 bases, with 13 bases sitting between them. The CDR3 loop spans 12 amino acids. CDR3 residues: CSPASSHNEQFF. As DNA, the CDR3 is TGCAGCCCTGCCTCGAGCCACAATGAGCAGTTCTTC.

This sequence joins TRBV7-2 and TRBJ2-7, with D possibly TRBD2 on 5 matching bases. The CDR3 is made up of 14 amino acids. V was shortened by 1 base and J by 7 bases, with 14 bases between the two germline ends. In germline, CDR1 is SGHTA, CDR2 FQGNSA. CDR3 sequence reads: CASSLGRTTAEQYF. In nucleotides, the CDR3 is TGTGCCAGCAGCTTAGGGAGGACGACCGCTGAGCAGTACTTC.

The rearrangement joins TRBV7-2 to TRBJ2-3, with 9 bases lining up with TRBD1. Trimming removed 3 bases from V and 2 bases from J; junction bases left unmatched: 3. Per the germline V gene, CDR1 is SGHTA and CDR2 is FQGNSA. The CDR3 is made up of 15 amino acids. The CDR3 reads CASSLTGGTTDTQYF. The CDR3 DNA sequence: TGTGCCAGCAGCTTGACAGGGGGGACCACAGATACGCAGTATTTT.

This clonotype occurred a few times. This chain uses TRBV4-3 with TRBJ1-2; D gene uncertain. V was pared by 0 bases and J by 5 bases, with 13 bases between. This CDR3 spans 15 amino acids. Germline V gene sequence: CDR1 LGHNA, CDR2 YSLEER. CDR3 residues: CASSQDPTPPYGYTF. CDR3 DNA sequence: TGCGCCAGCAGCCAAGATCCCACCCCTCCGTATGGCTACACCTTC.

The chain employs TRBV20-1 and TRBJ1-5; 9 bases align to TRBD1. Trimming took 7 bases from V and 8 from J; bases not matched to a gene: 15. The length of the CDR3 is 15 residues. CDR1 is DFQATT and CDR2 is SNEGSKA in the germline V gene (reference sequence). The CDR3 sequence is CSVKTGGARSEPQHF. The CDR3 DNA follows: TGCAGTGTTAAGACAGGGGGAGCAAGATCGGAGCCCCAGCATTTT.

Only a few counts were recorded for this clonotype. The gene calls are TRBV5-6 and TRBJ1-2, with a tentative D call TRBD1 (5 bases). V lost 4 bases and J lost 4, with 8 bases in between. Germline lookup yields CDR1 SGHDT and CDR2 YYEEEE. The CDR3 sequence is 12 residues long. The CDR3 sequence is CASSTDIYGYTF. For the CDR3, the DNA is TGTGCCAGCAGCACGGACATCTATGGCTACACCTTC.